The 30 T cell receptor beta chains presented below share a single source sample, sequenced in a study of regulatory T cells in long-lasting Graves disease. The time point was: persistent/refractory GD, antithyroid drugs over 5 years with positive TRAb. PBMC-derived RNA was used for the TCR library. Relying on iRepertoire HTBI primers and Arm-PCR of CDR3 regions, the team built TCR beta libraries. TCRdb passed the multiplex PCR reads through MiXCR, listing each CDR3 protein once. The data hold around 510,000 distinct CDR3 sequences, with less than 25% observed a single time. The sequencing here drew on peripheral blood mononuclear cells (PBMCs), taken when the disease was refractory, from a patient treated with antithyroid drugs. The source of these receptors is a female donor with Graves disease.

The chain links TRBV29-1 to TRBJ1-1; D is ambiguous. The CDR3 consists of 14 residues. In germline, CDR1 is SQVTM, CDR2 ANQGSEA. Trimming took off 6 bases at V and 3 bases at J, with 17 bases between the two ends. The CDR3 DNA reads as TGCAGCGTCCGAAGAAACAGCGAGGACACTGAAGCTTTCTTT. Residues: CSVRRNSEDTEAFF. Supplemented by reference TRBV29-1 and TRBJ1-1, the full variable domain reads SAVISQKPSRDICQRGTSLTIQCQVDSQVTMMFWYRQQPGQSLTLIATANQGSEATYESGFVIDKFPISRPNLTFSTLTVSNMSPEDSSIYLCSVRRNSEDTEAFFGQGTRLTVV.

The gene calls are TRBV6-1 and TRBJ2-2, with 9 bases that match TRBD2. V lost 2 bases to trimming and J lost 5 bases; unmatched junction nucleotides: 9. The CDR3 consists of 17 residues. Per the germline V gene, CDR1 is MNHNS and CDR2 is SASEGT. CDR3 coding DNA: TGTGCCAGCAGTGAAATCCTAGCGGGATTGAGTACCGGGGAGCTGTTTTTT. It is translated as CASSEILAGLSTGELFF.

This clonotype was counted at least ten times. The chain recombines TRBV7-2 with TRBJ1-2; TRBD1 matches at 8 bases. Germline V gene sequence: CDR1 SGHTA, CDR2 FQGNSA. After removal of 5 bases from V and 7 bases from J, the junction contained 9 bases not matched to a gene. The length of the CDR3 is 14 residues. DNA of the CDR3: TGTGCCAGCAGCCTTCTACAGGGGGTCGGTGGCTACACCTTC. Translated, it gives CASSLLQGVGGYTF.

This clonotype was seen ten or more times. The CDR3 region is CASSWGQESSPQHF. The DNA for the CDR3 is TGTGCCAGCAGTTGGGGACAGGAGTCCTCGCCCCAGCATTTT. The rearrangement links TRBV28 to TRBJ1-5; 8 bases match TRBD1. V gave up 4 bases and J gave up 9 bases; unmatched junction bases: 8. CDR1 is MDHEN, CDR2 SYDVKM, per germline. The CDR3 contains 14 residues.

The V gene is TRBV19, the J gene TRBJ1-2; TRBD1 aligns across 8 bases. Germline V gene data show CDR1 as LNHDA and CDR2 as SQIVND (reference sequence). Unmatched junction bases numbered 8, after V lost 3 bases and J lost 8 bases. The CDR3 is 14 amino acids. CDR3 DNA sequence: TGTGCCAGTAGTATCCCGGACAGGGAAGACGGCTACACCTTC. Translating it yields CASSIPDREDGYTF. The full variable domain, rest sourced from reference TRBV19 and TRBJ1-2, is DGGITQSPKYLFRKEGQNVTLSCEQNLNHDAMYWYRQDPGQGLRLIYYSQIVNDFQKGDIAEGYSVSREKKESFPLTVTSAQKNPTAFYLCASSIPDREDGYTFGSGTRLTVV.

This clonotype was seen more than once but under ten times. This sequence joins TRBV10-3 and TRBJ1-6; D not certain. The CDR3 runs to 17 residues. Germline lookup yields CDR1 ENHRY and CDR2 SYGVKD. V gave up 6 bases and J gave up 0 bases, with 15 bases separating them. The DNA of the CDR3 is TGTGCCATCAGAGCTACACGGGAGAGCTCCTATAATTCACCCCTCCACTTT. This translates into CAIRATRESSYNSPLHF.

This clonotype was picked up many times. CDR3 amino acids: CASSLFTAGAYEQYF. The CDR3 DNA is TGTGCCAGCAGCCTTTTTACCGCGGGAGCCTACGAGCAGTACTTC. The chain is built from TRBV28 and TRBJ2-7; 7 bases fit TRBD2. V dropped 6 bases and J dropped 2; count of bases not matched to a gene: 10. The CDR3 contains 15 residues. The germline V gene has CDR1 MDHEN and CDR2 SYDVKM.

This clonotype was seen a few times. The genes are TRBV7-3 and TRBJ1-6; 7 nucleotides align to TRBD1. The V and J ends lost 0 bases and 11 bases, in that order; junction bases with no gene match: 10. CDR3 length: 16 residues. The germline CDR1 and CDR2 sequences are SGHTA and FQGTGA. CDR3 sequence (DNA): TGTGCCAGCAGCTTAACAGAGGGGGCAGGGCAGACACCCCTCCACTTT. This translates into CASSLTEGAGQTPLHF.

This clonotype was detected a few times. The CDR3 region has the DNA TGCGCCAGCAGCTCCACAGGGGGATGGGAAGCTTTCTTT. This gives the protein CASSSTGGWEAFF. The gene calls are TRBV5-1 and TRBJ1-1; 8 nucleotides line up with TRBD1. This CDR3 region has 13 residues. V lost 3 bases to trimming and J lost 8 bases; unmatched junction nucleotides: 6. Germline values: CDR1 SGHRS, CDR2 YFSETQ. The complete variable domain, with remaining parts taken from reference TRBV5-1 and TRBJ1-1, reads KAGVTQTPRYLIKTRGQQVTLSCSPISGHRSVSWYQQTPGQGLQFLFEYFSETQRNKGNFPGRFSGRQFSNSRSEMNVSTLELGDSALYLCASSSTGGWEAFFGQGTRLTVV.

This clonotype was observed a few times. A much bigger clone sits one base away, suggesting this may be a read error. CDR3 sequence reads: CASSGARRETQYF. DNA for the CDR3: TGTGCCAGCAGTGGGGCGAGGAGAGAGACCCAGTACTTC. The rearrangement uses TRBV2 and TRBJ2-5; the D is unclear. The CDR3 is 13 residues long. Germline V lookup: CDR1 SNHLY, CDR2 FYNNEI. Trimming cost V 4 bases and J 4 bases, with 10 bases left between them. The full variable domain, completed using reference TRBV2 and TRBJ2-5, is EPEVTQTPSHQVTQMGQEVILRCVPISNHLYFYWYRQILGQKVEFLVSFYNNEISEKSEIFDDQFSVERPDGSNFTLKIRSTKLEDSAMYFCASSGARRETQYFGPGTRLLVL.

The chain carries TRBV5-4 and TRBJ1-1; 7 nucleotides agree with TRBD1. The germline CDR1 and CDR2 sequences are SGHNT and YYREEE (reference sequence). Trimming took 7 bases from V and 0 from J; bases not matched to a gene: 6. The CDR3 is made up of 14 amino acids. CDR3 sequence reads: CASGIQGLNTEAFF. DNA for the CDR3: TGTGCCAGCGGCATACAGGGGTTGAACACTGAAGCTTTCTTT.

In its sample, this clonotype was seen a few times. The genes are TRBV2 and TRBJ2-1, with D possibly being TRBD2 (6 bases). The CDR3 contains 13 residues. CDR1 is SNHLY and CDR2 is FYNNEI in the germline V gene. Deletions cut 6 bases from V and 8 bases from J, with 14 bases between. The CDR3 nucleotides read TGTGCCAGCAGCCCGGGGGTTGGCGATGAGCAGTTCTTC. The encoded protein is CASSPGVGDEQFF.

This clonotype was observed at least ten times. The chain is built from TRBV18 and TRBJ1-4; perhaps TRBD1 as D (5 bases). Trimming took 8 bases from V and 2 from J, leaving 12 bases between them. Germline V CDR1 and CDR2: KGHSH, LQKENI. The CDR3 totals 14 residues. For the CDR3, the DNA is TGTGCCAGCACAGGACTTATTACTAATGAAAAACTGTTTTTT. It specifies CASTGLITNEKLFF.

This clonotype was seen only once. V gene TRBV9 combines with J gene TRBJ1-5; TRBD1 matches at 8 bases. The V gene's germline CDR1 is SGDLS and CDR2 YYNGEE. Trimming took 2 bases from V and 4 from J; bases not matched to a gene: 5. The CDR3 is 15 amino acids. Here the CDR3 reads CASSVGQGRNQPQHF. DNA for the CDR3: TGTGCCAGCAGCGTTGGACAGGGACGGAATCAGCCCCAGCATTTT.

The chain has TRBV29-1 and TRBJ1-1; D perhaps matches TRBD1 (5 bases). Trimming left V 6 bases short and J 4 bases short, with 21 bases between. The CDR3 runs to 15 residues. Germline V gene data show CDR1 as SQVTM and CDR2 as ANQGSEA. The CDR3 DNA reads TGCAGCGTCCATGGGACCTCAGTATCTAGCACTGAAGCTTTCTTT. Protein: CSVHGTSVSSTEAFF. Using reference TRBV29-1 and TRBJ1-1 for the parts outside the CDR3, the full variable domain is SAVISQKPSRDICQRGTSLTIQCQVDSQVTMMFWYRQQPGQSLTLIATANQGSEATYESGFVIDKFPISRPNLTFSTLTVSNMSPEDSSIYLCSVHGTSVSSTEAFFGQGTRLTVV.

This clonotype was seen ten or more times. The rearrangement joins TRBV27 to TRBJ2-7, with a tentative D call TRBD2 (6 bases). The length of the CDR3 is 15 residues. Germline assignment: CDR1 MNHEY and CDR2 SMNVEV (reference sequence). Deletions cut 6 bases from V and 2 bases from J, with 17 bases between. The CDR3 coding sequence is TGTGCCAGCAGCAACGGAGGGGACGGACCCTACGAGCAGTACTTC. This sequence encodes CASSNGGDGPYEQYF.

This clonotype was detected only a few times. The chain uses TRBV20-1 and TRBJ2-7; D remains unclear. CDR1 DFQATT and CDR2 SNEGSKA come from the germline V gene (reference sequence). This CDR3 contains 10 residues. The V end was cut by 0 bases, the J end by 13 bases, with 10 bases between. The CDR3: CSARDLKGYF. CDR3 DNA: TGCAGTGCTAGAGATTTGAAAGGATACTTC.

Notes on this clonotype: A much bigger clone sits one base away, suggesting this may be a read error. The chain has TRBV7-9 and TRBJ2-7; 7 bases fit TRBD1. V dropped 5 bases and J dropped 5; count of bases not matched to a gene: 12. The CDR3 consists of 15 residues. Per germline, CDR1 SEHNR and CDR2 FQNEAQ (reference sequence). Here the CDR3 DNA reads TGTGCCAGCAGCCCCAGGAAGGGGGCGATCCACGAGCAGTACTTC. It encodes CASSPRKGAIHEQYF.

As to this clonotype: Given the absence of the conserved phenylalanine or tryptophan at the CDR3 end, a read error is likely. The rearrangement joins TRBV7-2 to TRBJ1-1; D ambiguous. Between the trimmed V and J ends, which lost 1 base and 4 bases, there was a span of 10 bases. Germline loops: CDR1 SGHTA, CDR2 FQGNSA. The CDR3 is 14 residues long. Here the CDR3 reads CASSLVGGRTEAFS. The CDR3 bases are TGTGCCAGCAGCTTAGTCGGAGGGCGCACTGAAGCTTTCTCT.

The J gene is TRBJ2-7, the V gene TRBV29-1, with TRBD1 matching over 10 bases. From germline, CDR1 is SQVTM and CDR2 ANQGSEA. The trim removed 5 bases at V and 0 bases at J, leaving 7 bases unmatched. CDR3 length: 15 amino acids. In DNA form, the CDR3 reads TGCAGCGTTCCCGGACAGGGGGTATTCTCCTACGAGCAGTACTTC. Translating it yields CSVPGQGVFSYEQYF.

The chain combines TRBV20-1 with TRBJ2-5, with D hard to call. Germline values: CDR1 DFQATT, CDR2 SNEGSKA (reference sequence). The V end was cut by 5 bases, the J end by 3 bases, with 10 bases between. CDR3 length: 12 residues. CDR3 amino acids: CSADFSEETQYF. The DNA of the CDR3 is TGCAGTGCTGACTTTTCGGAAGAGACCCAGTACTTC.

The chain has TRBV18 and TRBJ1-2; TRBD1 agrees at 8 bases. CDR3 length: 14 residues. After removal of 3 bases from V and 6 bases from J, the junction contained 6 bases not matched to a gene. Germline lookup yields CDR1 KGHSH and CDR2 LQKENI. The CDR3 loop reads CASSPLGQGDGYTF. The CDR3 region has the DNA TGTGCCAGCTCACCCTTAGGACAGGGCGATGGCTACACCTTC.

This clonotype was counted between two and nine times. The chain combines TRBV27 with TRBJ2-1; no reliable D call. The CDR3 is 14 residues long. Germline V lookup: CDR1 MNHEY, CDR2 SMNVEV (reference sequence). With 4 bases removed from V and 9 bases from J, the gap between germline ends came to 16 bases. CDR3 amino acids: CASSSIPPIAEQFF. The CDR3 DNA is TGTGCCAGCAGTTCTATACCCCCTATCGCTGAGCAGTTCTTC.

This clonotype came up many times. V and J are TRBV6-1 and TRBJ1-2; no firm D call. Trimming left V 6 bases short and J 4 bases short, with 15 bases between. The CDR3 is made up of 14 amino acids. Germline V gene sequence: CDR1 MNHNS, CDR2 SASEGT. Written as DNA, the CDR3 is TGTGCCAGCAGCCCCCACGGAGGAGCCTATGGCTACACCTTC. This sequence encodes CASSPHGGAYGYTF.

This clonotype was recorded at least ten times. The chain uses TRBV12-3 or TRBV12-4 and TRBJ1-5, with D tentatively TRBD1 (6 bases). This CDR3 contains 16 residues. Trimming stripped 3 bases from V and 0 bases from J, with 12 bases between. The CDR3 DNA reads TGTGCCAGCAGTTTCGAGTCAGGGGATAGCAATCAGCCCCAGCATTTT. Translation: CASSFESGDSNQPQHF.

About this clonotype: The junction departs from germline at one end; a sequencing error may be responsible. The chain has TRBV29-1 and TRBJ1-2; D unclear. From germline, CDR1 is SQVTM and CDR2 ANQGSEA. The CDR3 is made up of 11 amino acids. The CDR3 sequence: CSVAANYGYTF. The CDR3, as DNA: TGCAGCGTTGCCGCTAACTATGGCTATACCTTC. Supplemented by reference TRBV29-1 and TRBJ1-2, the full variable domain reads SAVISQKPSRDICQRGTSLTIQCQVDSQVTMMFWYRQQPGQSLTLIATANQGSEATYESGFVIDKFPISRPNLTFSTLTVSNMSPEDSSIYLCSVAANYGYTFGSGTRLTVV.

This chain links TRBV14 with TRBJ1-1; TRBD1 matches 9 bases. V dropped 2 bases and J dropped 4; count of bases not matched to a gene: 5. The CDR3 spans 15 residues. Germline V gene lookup returns CDR1 SGHDN and CDR2 FVKESK. In DNA form, the CDR3 reads TGTGCCAGCAGCCAAACAGGGGGCTTGGGCACTGAAGCTTTCTTT. Its protein is CASSQTGGLGTEAFF.

This chain connects TRBV7-8 to TRBJ1-2; 11 bases match TRBD1. The CDR3 loop spans 15 amino acids. V shed 5 bases and J 8 bases; nucleotides not matched to a gene: 10. In germline, CDR1 is SGHVS, CDR2 FQNEAQ. DNA of the CDR3: TGTGCCAGCAGCCCCCGGACAGGGGGCTGGCAAGGCTACACCTTC. Translating gives CASSPRTGGWQGYTF.

This clonotype was observed a handful of times. This sequence joins TRBV11-1 and TRBJ2-2, with TRBD2 identical over 15 bases. V dropped 5 bases and J dropped 4; count of bases not matched to a gene: 11. The V gene's germline CDR1 is SGHAT and CDR2 FQDESV (reference sequence). The CDR3 has 19 amino acids. In DNA form, the CDR3 reads TGTGCCAGCAGCCGTCGAGGACTAGCGGGAGGGCCCCCCACCGGGGAGCTGTTTTTT. Residues: CASSRRGLAGGPPTGELFF.

This clonotype was seen ten or more times. J is TRBJ2-7 and V is TRBV20-1; 10 bases are a match to TRBD2. This CDR3 is 14 amino acids long. Germline V gene data show CDR1 as DFQATT and CDR2 as SNEGSKA (reference sequence). J gave up 7 bases and V 6 bases, and 12 bases lay outside the gene matches. The chain's CDR3 is CSATKREGLMEQYF. CDR3 nucleotides: TGCAGTGCCACAAAGCGGGAGGGACTCATGGAGCAGTACTTC.